The 16 T cell receptor beta chains given below trace back to one sample, sequenced in a study of T cells in Graves' hyperthyroidism and ophthalmopathy. Amplification yielded TCR beta CDR3 regions, with RNA transcripts as the source. Carried out on the TCR CDR3, a first-round RT-PCR used the HTBI primer set. Using its own MiXCR run on the multiplex PCR reads, TCRdb lists one record per CDR3 protein. The sample lists under 400,000 distinct CDR3 sequences; 15% were seen once. Sample: blood. All receptors come from a woman aged 55-69 years with Graves' ophthalmopathy.

In nucleotides, the CDR3 is TGTGCCACCGACCCAAAACGGGGAGGGGATCGCGGGGAGCTGTTTTTT. Its translation: CATDPKRGGDRGELFF. The chain uses TRBV19 and TRBJ2-2, with TRBD2 matching 7 bases. CDR3 length: 16 amino acids. Germline V gene data show CDR1 as LNHDA and CDR2 as SQIVND (reference sequence). V was pared by 10 bases and J by 7 bases, with 18 bases of the junction left unmatched.

On this clonotype itself: A much larger clone is a single base away; this may be a read error. J is TRBJ2-3 and V is TRBV2; unclear D gene. This CDR3 has 13 residues. The ends were cut back, 10 bases at V and 3 bases at J, with 14 bases in the middle. Germline-derived CDR1 and CDR2 are SNHLY and FYNNEI. CDR3 protein: CATPGLGTDTQYF. Written as DNA, the CDR3 is TGTGCCACCCCGGGCCTAGGAACAGATACGCAGTATTTT. The whole variable domain, filled in from reference TRBV2 and TRBJ2-3, reads EPEVTQTPSHQVTQMGQEVILRCVPISNHLYFYWYRQILGQKVEFLVSFYNNEISEKSEIFDDQFSVERPDGSNFTLKIRSTKLEDSAMYFCATPGLGTDTQYFGPGTRLTVL.

This clonotype occurred many times. This chain links TRBV3-1 with TRBJ2-1; 11 nucleotides agree with TRBD2. The junction had 8 bases not matched to a gene; V was cut back by 4 bases and J by 3 bases. This CDR3 spans 17 amino acids. From germline, CDR1 is LGHDT and CDR2 YNNKEL (reference sequence). Here the CDR3 reads CASSPPSGRRGYNEQFF. CDR3 nucleotide sequence: TGTGCCAGCAGCCCCCCTAGCGGGAGGAGGGGCTACAATGAGCAGTTCTTC.

This chain links TRBV29-1 with TRBJ1-1; D uncertain. The CDR3 sequence is 11 residues long. Trimming left V 3 bases short and J 4 bases short, with 6 bases between. CDR1 and CDR2 (germline): SQVTM, ANQGSEA. CDR3 DNA sequence: TGCAGCGTTGAGGGAAGCACTGAAGCTTTCTTT. It is translated as CSVEGSTEAFF.

This clonotype was observed many times. The chain recombines TRBV24-1 with TRBJ2-7; perhaps TRBD1 as D (5 bases). CDR1 KGHDR and CDR2 SFDVKD come from the germline V gene. There are 13 residues in the CDR3. V lost 0 bases and J 7 bases, leaving 9 bases between the germline ends. The CDR3 loop reads CATSDLTGGEQYF. CDR3 coding DNA: TGTGCCACCAGTGATTTGACAGGCGGAGAGCAGTACTTC.

This clonotype has ten or more counts. This chain's CDR3 is CASSSQGLDTQYF. The CDR3 DNA reads TGTGCCAGCAGCTCTCAGGGATTAGATACGCAGTATTTT. This chain uses TRBV7-8 with TRBJ2-3, with D possibly matching TRBD1 (5 bases). This CDR3 has 13 amino acids. Trimming took off 4 bases at V and 5 bases at J, with 10 bases between the two ends. CDR1 is SGHVS and CDR2 is FQNEAQ in the germline V gene.

V is TRBV2 and J is TRBJ2-2; 10 bases fit TRBD2. The germline V gene has CDR1 SNHLY and CDR2 FYNNEI. V shed 2 bases, J shed 7 bases, and the junction held 10 bases outside the gene matches. The CDR3 length is 17 residues. Here the CDR3 DNA reads TGTGCCAGCAGTGAACTACCTAGCGGGAGCGGGGGCGGGGAGCTGTTTTTT. Its protein product is CASSELPSGSGGGELFF.

V usage is TRBV6-1 and J usage is TRBJ2-3, with 7 bases that match TRBD1. There are 11 residues in the CDR3. Germline CDR1 reads MNHNS; CDR2 reads SASEGT. The V gene end was trimmed by 2 bases and the J gene end by 10 bases; junction bases not matched to a gene: 0. CDR3 residues: CASSEQGAQYF. The CDR3 DNA follows: TGTGCCAGCAGTGAACAGGGGGCGCAGTATTTT.

J is TRBJ2-7 and V is TRBV6-2 or TRBV6-3; 10 bases are shared with TRBD2. J was trimmed by 3 bases and V by 5 bases; bases with no gene match: 4. The CDR3 has 14 amino acids. Germline-derived CDR1 and CDR2 are MNHEY and SVGEGT. The CDR3 loop is CASSQGLANYEQYF. The CDR3 DNA reads TGTGCCAGCAGTCAGGGACTAGCGAACTACGAGCAGTACTTC.

This clonotype was found many times. The chain recombines TRBV28 with TRBJ1-2; maybe TRBD1 (5 bases). V shed 3 bases and J shed 6 bases, with 11 bases lying between them. This CDR3 has 13 residues. Germline V gene data show CDR1 as MDHEN and CDR2 as SYDVKM. CDR3 residues: CASSFRGGNGYTF. Written as DNA, the CDR3 is TGTGCCAGCAGTTTCCGTGGGGGGAATGGCTACACCTTC.

This clonotype turned up a few times. Just one base apart from a much larger clone, this may be a read error. The chain employs TRBV2 and TRBJ2-1; D ambiguous. This CDR3 comprises 13 residues. The V gene's germline CDR1 is SNHLY and CDR2 FYNNEI. The CDR3 protein is CASRSKGYNGQFF. As DNA, the CDR3 is TGTGCCAGCAGGTCAAAGGGCTACAATGGGCAGTTCTTC.

This clonotype appeared a few times. The chain combines TRBV27 with TRBJ1-2; D is uncertain. CDR3 length equals 14 residues. Looked up from germline, CDR1 is MNHEY and CDR2 is SMNVEV (reference sequence). V was shortened by 0 bases and J by 6 bases, with 11 bases between the two germline ends. The CDR3 DNA sequence: TGTGCCAGCAGTTTATCGAGGGTTGGAAATGGCTACACCTTC. As protein: CASSLSRVGNGYTF.

This clonotype has more than one count but fewer than ten. The J gene is TRBJ2-3, the V gene TRBV18; D is possibly TRBD1 or TRBD2 (5 bases each). V shed 6 bases and J shed 6 bases, with 16 bases lying between them. The CDR3 has 14 amino acids. In germline, CDR1 is KGHSH, CDR2 LQKENI. The CDR3 sequence is CASSPLGELDTQYF. The CDR3 DNA follows: TGTGCCAGCTCCCCGTTGGGGGAGCTGGATACGCAGTATTTT.

This clonotype was recorded a few times. This rearrangement joins TRBV6-1 to TRBJ1-4; D unresolved. Deletions cut 4 bases from V and 6 bases from J, with 9 bases between. Germline CDR1 reads MNHNS; CDR2 reads SASEGT. The CDR3 is 13 residues long. The CDR3 loop is CASSVQTDEKLFF. CDR3 bases: TGTGCCAGCAGTGTCCAGACCGATGAAAAACTGTTTTTT.

This clonotype was seen many times. The V and J genes are TRBV30 and TRBJ1-2; D perhaps matches TRBD1 (5 bases). The CDR3 contains 13 residues. CDR1 and CDR2 (germline): GTSNPN, SVGIG (reference sequence). V was trimmed by 5 bases and J by 3 bases, leaving 13 bases between them. CDR3 DNA: TGTGCCTGGGCCCCGCAGGGCGACTATGGCTACACCTTC. Its translation: CAWAPQGDYGYTF.

With respect to this clonotype: This may arise from a read error, as a much more abundant clone is one base away. DNA of the CDR3: TGCAGTGCTCAACAGGGGGTCTATGGCTGCACCTTC. Residues: CSAQQGVYGCTF. The rearrangement uses TRBV20-1 and TRBJ1-2; 8 bases align to TRBD1. The CDR3 length is 12 residues. Germline V lookup: CDR1 DFQATT, CDR2 SNEGSKA (reference sequence).